The 21 T cell receptor beta chains presented below share a single source sample, sequenced in a study of T cells in Graves' hyperthyroidism and ophthalmopathy. TCR beta CDR3 regions were amplified from RNA transcripts. The HTBI primer set drove a first-round RT-PCR of the TCR CDR3. TCRdb reprocessed the multiplex PCR reads with MiXCR, giving one entry per CDR3 protein. Of roughly 840,000 distinct CDR3 sequences detected, around 38% appear once; the ten largest clones hold around 10%. The sequenced sample was blood. These receptors were collected from a man aged 18 to 29 with Graves' hyperthyroidism.

Here the CDR3 DNA reads TGTGCCAGCAGTGAAGGAGGGCCTCGCTCCTACGAGCAGTACTTC. This translates into CASSEGGPRSYEQYF. The chain couples TRBV2 to TRBJ2-7; possibly TRBD2 for D (5 bases). This CDR3 region has 15 residues. Trimming shortened V by 1 base and J by 0 bases, and 10 bases separated the two germline ends. The germline V gene has CDR1 SNHLY and CDR2 FYNNEI.

This clonotype came up many times. V usage is TRBV20-1 and J usage is TRBJ1-6, with no clear D. The CDR3 length is 14 residues. The ends were cut back, 3 bases at V and 0 bases at J, with 6 bases in the middle. CDR1 is DFQATT and CDR2 is SNEGSKA in the germline V gene (reference sequence). DNA of the CDR3: TGCAGTGCTAGGTTCAGCTCCTATAATTCACCCCTCCACTTT. The encoded protein is CSARFSSYNSPLHF.

This chain uses TRBV6-1 with TRBJ1-1; 7 bases are shared with TRBD1. The CDR3 has 13 amino acids. With V trimmed by 6 bases and J by 8 bases, 9 bases remained unmatched. The germline gives CDR1 MNHNS, CDR2 SASEGT. CDR3 sequence: CASSLRDSLEAFF. CDR3 sequence (DNA): TGTGCCAGCAGCCTCAGGGACAGTCTCGAAGCTTTCTTT.

This clonotype was recorded many times. The CDR3 DNA follows: TGTGCCAGCAGCTTAGGAATGGGAGCGACCCAAGAGACCCAGTACTTC. Translation gives CASSLGMGATQETQYF. The V gene is TRBV7-9, the J gene TRBJ2-5; perhaps TRBD2 as D (5 bases). The CDR3 runs to 16 residues. Deletions cut 1 base from V and 1 base from J, with 13 bases between. Germline CDR1 reads SEHNR; CDR2 reads FQNEAQ (reference sequence).

This clonotype was found a few times. This chain uses TRBV29-1 with TRBJ1-4; no clear D gene. V was shortened by 3 bases and J by 7 bases, with 12 bases between the two germline ends. There are 13 residues in the CDR3. Germline loops: CDR1 SQVTM, CDR2 ANQGSEA. The CDR3 loop is CSVEEPGPEKLFF. The CDR3 DNA follows: TGCAGCGTTGAGGAACCAGGACCTGAAAAACTGTTTTTT. The complete variable domain, with remaining parts taken from reference TRBV29-1 and TRBJ1-4, reads SAVISQKPSRDICQRGTSLTIQCQVDSQVTMMFWYRQQPGQSLTLIATANQGSEATYESGFVIDKFPISRPNLTFSTLTVSNMSPEDSSIYLCSVEEPGPEKLFFGSGTQLSVL.

The gene calls are TRBV5-4 and TRBJ2-7, with a tentative D call TRBD1 (6 bases). The CDR3 sequence is 14 residues long. V lost 7 bases and J lost 2, with 16 bases in between. Germline lookup yields CDR1 SGHNT and CDR2 YYREEE (reference sequence). The CDR3 reads CASSPPAGAYEQYF. CDR3 coding DNA: TGTGCCAGCTCACCACCGGCAGGGGCCTACGAGCAGTACTTC.

The sample holds many counts of this clonotype. The rearrangement links TRBV6-5 to TRBJ1-5; a possible D gene is TRBD1 (5 bases). The CDR3 spans 15 residues. The germline V gene encodes CDR1 MNHEY and CDR2 SVGAGI. Trimming shortened V by 5 bases and J by 7 bases, and 18 bases separated the two germline ends. This CDR3 is CASSPTAGPGQPQHF. The CDR3 DNA reads as TGTGCCAGCAGTCCAACCGCGGGGCCGGGGCAGCCCCAGCATTTT.

This chain uses TRBV6-5 with TRBJ1-5; perhaps TRBD1 as D (5 bases). Germline values: CDR1 MNHEY, CDR2 SVGAGI. The ends were cut back, 4 bases at V and 10 bases at J, with 20 bases in the middle. The CDR3 has 15 residues. The CDR3 is CASSSLPGTLLPQHF. DNA for the CDR3: TGTGCCAGCAGTTCCCTCCCCGGGACCCTACTACCCCAGCATTTT.

This clonotype occurred many times. The chain recombines TRBV15 with TRBJ1-1, with D unresolved. The CDR3 extends over 13 amino acids. CDR1 is LNHNV, CDR2 YYDKDF, per germline (reference sequence). V lost 0 bases, J lost 6 bases, and 8 bases lay in between. CDR3 region: CATSRDTLSEAFF. The CDR3 DNA sequence: TGTGCCACCAGCAGAGATACCCTATCTGAAGCTTTCTTT.

Remarks on this clonotype: Just one base apart from a much larger clone, this may be a read error. The gene calls are TRBV7-6 and TRBJ1-1; no reliable D call. CDR1 is SGHVS and CDR2 is FNYEAQ in the germline V gene. This CDR3 region has 13 residues. Trimming cost V 2 bases and J 4 bases, with 8 bases left between them. CDR3 bases: TGTGCCAGCAGCTTATTCCAGAGCACTGAAGCTTTCTTT. Translating it yields CASSLFQSTEAFF.

As concerns this clonotype: A single base separates this from a much larger clone, so it may be a read error. This chain connects TRBV29-1 to TRBJ2-7; tentatively, D is TRBD2 (7 bases). The CDR3 is 14 residues long. Germline-derived CDR1 and CDR2 are SQVTM and ANQGSEA. The V end lost 5 bases, the J end lost 4 bases, and 18 bases lay between the germline ends. CDR3 sequence (DNA): TGCAGCGTTCCCCCGAGGGGGGGCGGGTACGAGCAGTACTTC. Translating gives CSVPPRGGGYEQYF.

This clonotype was seen repeatedly, ten times or more. The chain has TRBV2 and TRBJ1-2; D might be TRBD1 (5 bases). The V gene lost 0 bases and the J gene lost 4 bases, with 12 bases spanning the gap. The CDR3 consists of 15 residues. In germline, CDR1 is SNHLY, CDR2 FYNNEI. For the CDR3, the DNA is TGTGCCAGCAGTGAAGCGGGGCAGGGAGGCTATGGCTACACCTTC. It yields the protein CASSEAGQGGYGYTF.

This rearrangement joins TRBV6-5 to TRBJ2-7; TRBD1 matches at 7 bases. Trimming at V came to 6 bases and at J to 0 bases, leaving 17 bases not matched to a gene. Looked up from germline, CDR1 is MNHEY and CDR2 is SVGAGI. The CDR3 has 18 amino acids. DNA for the CDR3: TGTGCCAGCAGACCCGGGACAGTCAAGCTGTTCCCCTCCTACGAGCAGTACTTC. It is translated as CASRPGTVKLFPSYEQYF.

The chain has TRBV15 and TRBJ1-5; D ambiguous. The CDR3 contains 14 residues. V shed 0 bases and J shed 3 bases, with 6 bases lying between them. Germline assignment: CDR1 LNHNV and CDR2 YYDKDF (reference sequence). The CDR3 protein is CATSRDKNNQPQHF. In DNA, the CDR3 is TGTGCCACCAGCAGAGATAAAAACAATCAGCCCCAGCATTTT.

This clonotype came up a few times. The chain carries TRBV6-5 and TRBJ1-5; no clear D gene. V was shortened by 0 bases and J by 5 bases, with 5 bases between the two germline ends. The CDR3 has 13 residues. Germline assignment: CDR1 MNHEY and CDR2 SVGAGI. In DNA form, the CDR3 reads TGTGCCAGCAGTTACTCGAGTTATCAGCCCCAGCATTTT. Its translation is CASSYSSYQPQHF.

This chain connects TRBV9 to TRBJ1-1; D not resolved. V lost 0 bases and J 0 bases, leaving 9 bases between the germline ends. Germline CDR1 and CDR2: SGDLS and YYNGEE. The CDR3 loop spans 15 amino acids. The CDR3 DNA is TGTGCCAGCAGCGTAGCCCCGAAACTGAACACTGAAGCTTTCTTT. This sequence encodes CASSVAPKLNTEAFF.

As for this clonotype: The junction shows a germline mismatch at one end, possibly a read error. The chain has TRBV7-9 and TRBJ1-4; D gene unclear. The CDR3 length is 15 residues. In germline, CDR1 is SEHNR, CDR2 FQNEAQ (reference sequence). The CDR3 spells CASSLGGGRLEKLFF. CDR3 bases: TGCGCCAGCAGCCTGGGAGGCGGTCGTCTTGAAAAACTGTTTTTT. Supplemented by reference TRBV7-9 and TRBJ1-4, the full variable domain reads DTGVSQNPRHKITKRGQNVTFRCDPISEHNRLYWYRQTLGQGPEFLTYFQNEAQLEKSRLLSDRFSAERPKGSFSTLEIQRTEQGDSAMYLCASSLGGGRLEKLFFGSGTQLSVL.

This clonotype was picked up one time. CDR3 loop: CASRGQGLEETQYF. The DNA of the CDR3 is TGTGCCAGCAGGGGACAGGGTTTGGAAGAGACCCAGTACTTC. V gene TRBV7-2 combines with J gene TRBJ2-5; 9 bases agree with TRBD1. Germline assignment: CDR1 SGHTA and CDR2 FQGNSA. The CDR3 is made up of 14 amino acids. The V gene end was trimmed by 6 bases and the J gene end by 3 bases; junction bases not matched to a gene: 5.

Worth noting for this clonotype: As the CDR3 is not closed by the conserved phenylalanine or tryptophan, this likely results from a read error. The DNA is omitted, as the CDR3 cannot be located on it reliably, and the CDR3 follows TCRdb's listing. This sequence joins TRBV7-2 and TRBJ2-2. The CDR3 has 8 amino acids, counting both end residues. CDR1 SGHTA and CDR2 FQGNSA come from the germline V gene. CDR3 sequence: CASSLEVM.

This clonotype was observed many times. This chain's CDR3 is CASSLASGSSGELFF. As DNA, the CDR3 is TGTGCCAGCAGCTTGGCCAGCGGGAGCTCCGGGGAGCTGTTTTTT. This chain connects TRBV7-9 to TRBJ2-2, with 8 bases fitting TRBD2. Unmatched junction bases numbered 6, after V lost 3 bases and J lost 6 bases. Germline CDR1 reads SEHNR; CDR2 reads FQNEAQ (reference sequence). This CDR3 region has 15 residues.

This clonotype was found many times. Here the CDR3 reads CAIRGRPRANVLTF. In DNA, the CDR3 is TGTGCCATCAGGGGGCGACCCAGGGCCAACGTCCTGACTTTC. The chain has TRBV10-3 and TRBJ2-6, with D perhaps matching TRBD1 (5 bases). This CDR3 spans 14 amino acids. In germline, CDR1 is ENHRY, CDR2 SYGVKD. Trimming removed 6 bases at V and 5 bases at J, with 11 bases between.